The 3 T cell receptor beta chains in this list originate from one sample, sequenced in a study of human T cells and chemical hapten exposure. MiXCR, applied by TCRdb to the RACE reads, yields one record per CDR3 protein. The sample lists fewer than 100,000 distinct CDR3 sequences; approximately 8.1% were seen once. Time point specified: healthy volunteer bleed at 6 weeks. Someone pulled total RNA out of unfractionated whole blood. Sequenced sample: whole blood. Receptors were obtained from a female donor in good health. Some clones in this sample may be carry-over from other donors' samples.

The rearrangement links TRBV7-6 to TRBJ2-3; a possible D gene is TRBD1 (6 bases). Germline values: CDR1 SGHVS, CDR2 FNYEAQ. The CDR3 runs 14 residues. Trimming left V 2 bases short and J 1 base short, with 7 bases between. The CDR3 sequence: CASSLRTGTDTQYF. As DNA, the CDR3 is TGTGCCAGCAGCTTAAGGACAGGCACAGATACGCAGTATTTT.

Concerning this clonotype: This could be a read error, since a much larger clone is one nucleotide away. This rearrangement joins TRBV19 to TRBJ1-1; 8 nucleotides agree with TRBD1. Germline CDR1 LNHDA, CDR2 SQIVND (reference sequence). The CDR3 has 16 residues. V was pared by 3 bases and J by 2 bases, with 8 bases of the junction left unmatched. The CDR3 loop reads CASSIRAGGTNTEAFF. DNA for the CDR3: TGTGCCAGTAGTATCCGGGCAGGGGGCACCAACACTGAAGCTTTCTTT.

This clonotype was seen only a few times. The gene calls are TRBV28 and TRBJ1-1; the D is unclear. Between the trimmed V and J ends, which lost 1 base and 5 bases, there was a span of 17 bases. The CDR3 contains 16 residues. CDR1 is MDHEN, CDR2 SYDVKM, per germline. The DNA for the CDR3 is TGTGCCAGCAGTTTATCCCCGTCGGGTCAAGGTACTGAAGCTTTCTTT. Protein product: CASSLSPSGQGTEAFF.